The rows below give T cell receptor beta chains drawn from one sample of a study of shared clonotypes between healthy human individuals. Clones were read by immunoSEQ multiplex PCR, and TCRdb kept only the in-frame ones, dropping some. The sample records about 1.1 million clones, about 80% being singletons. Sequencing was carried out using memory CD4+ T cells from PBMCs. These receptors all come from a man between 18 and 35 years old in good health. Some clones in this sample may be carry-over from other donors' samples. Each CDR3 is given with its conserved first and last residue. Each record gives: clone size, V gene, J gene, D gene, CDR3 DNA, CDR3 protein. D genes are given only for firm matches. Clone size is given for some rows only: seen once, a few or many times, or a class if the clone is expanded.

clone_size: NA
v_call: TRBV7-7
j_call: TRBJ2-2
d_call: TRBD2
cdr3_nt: TGTGCCAGCAGCCCCTGGGGGGGGGCCGGGGAGCTGTTTTTT
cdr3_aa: CASSPWGGAGELFF

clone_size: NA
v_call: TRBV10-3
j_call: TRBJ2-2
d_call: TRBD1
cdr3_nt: TGTGCCATCAGGGGACAGGGGAACACCGGGGAGCTGTTTTTT
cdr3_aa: CAIRGQGNTGELFF

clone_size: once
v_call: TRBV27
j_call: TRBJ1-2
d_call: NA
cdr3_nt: TGTGCCAGCAGTTTTCGTGTAGGCTATGGCTACACCTTC
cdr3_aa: CASSFRVGYGYTF

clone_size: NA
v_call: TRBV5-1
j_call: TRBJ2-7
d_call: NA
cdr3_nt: TGCGCCAGCAGCTTGGGGACCCAGGGGGAGCAGTACTTC
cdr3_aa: CASSLGTQGEQYF

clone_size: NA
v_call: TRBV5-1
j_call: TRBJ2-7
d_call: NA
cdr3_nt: TGCGCCAGCAGCCCGATAATGGGGGTAGGGGAGCAGTACTTC
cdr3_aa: CASSPIMGVGEQYF

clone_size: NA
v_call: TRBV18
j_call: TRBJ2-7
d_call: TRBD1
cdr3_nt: TGTGCCAGCTCACCACAGGGGACAGGGGCGGAGGAGCAGTACTTC
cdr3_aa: CASSPQGTGAEEQYF

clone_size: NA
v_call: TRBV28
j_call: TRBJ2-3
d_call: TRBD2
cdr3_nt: TGTGCCAGCAGTTTAGTCCTAGCGGGAGGAGATACGCAGTATTTT
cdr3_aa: CASSLVLAGGDTQYF

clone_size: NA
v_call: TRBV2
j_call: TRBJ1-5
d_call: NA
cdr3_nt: TGTGCCAGCAGTCTGGGGTTGCGGCAGCCCCAGCATTTT
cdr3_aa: CASSLGLRQPQHF

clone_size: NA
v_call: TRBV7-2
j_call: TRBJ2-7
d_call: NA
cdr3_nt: TGTGCCAGCAGCTTATATAGGGTTTCCTACGAGCAGTACTTC
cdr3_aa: CASSLYRVSYEQYF

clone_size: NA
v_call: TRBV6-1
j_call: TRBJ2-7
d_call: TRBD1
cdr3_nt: TGTGCCAGCAGTGAGAGGGACAGGGCCTCCTACGAGCAGTACTTC
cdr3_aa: CASSERDRASYEQYF

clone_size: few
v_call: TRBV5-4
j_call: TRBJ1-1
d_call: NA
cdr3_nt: TGTGCCAGCAGCTTGCAGAGTGGGCGACCTGAAGCTTTCTTT
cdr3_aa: CASSLQSGRPEAFF

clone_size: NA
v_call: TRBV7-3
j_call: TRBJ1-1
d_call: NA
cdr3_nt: TGTGCCAGCAGCGCGACCGGGGGGCGGAACACTGAAGCTTTCTTT
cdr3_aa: CASSATGGRNTEAFF

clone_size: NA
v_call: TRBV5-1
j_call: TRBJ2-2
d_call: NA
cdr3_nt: TGCGCCAGCAGCTTCGCGGGATCCGGGGAGCTGTTTTTT
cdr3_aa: CASSFAGSGELFF

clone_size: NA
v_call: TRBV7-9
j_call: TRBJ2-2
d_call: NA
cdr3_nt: TGTGCCAGCAGCTTAGACGCCCACGGCGATAACACCGGGGAGCTGTTTTTT
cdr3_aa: CASSLDAHGDNTGELFF

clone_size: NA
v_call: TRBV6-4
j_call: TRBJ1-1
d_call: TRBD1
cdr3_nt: TGTGCCAGCAGTGAAGACAGGGGGCCCTCCGCTGAAGCTTTCTTT
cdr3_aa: CASSEDRGPSAEAFF

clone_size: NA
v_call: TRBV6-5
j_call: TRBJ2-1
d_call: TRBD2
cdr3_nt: TGTGCCAGCAGCCTCGGGAGCGGGGGGGGGAGCGAGCAGTTCTTC
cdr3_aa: CASSLGSGGGSEQFF

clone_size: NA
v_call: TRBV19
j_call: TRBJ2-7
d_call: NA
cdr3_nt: TGTGCCAGTAGTATGGGTGGCGGCCCCTACGAGCAGTACTTC
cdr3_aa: CASSMGGGPYEQYF

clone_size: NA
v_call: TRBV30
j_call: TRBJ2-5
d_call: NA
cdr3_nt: TGTGCTTACGCGGCGGAGACCCAGTACTTC
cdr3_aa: CAYAAETQYF

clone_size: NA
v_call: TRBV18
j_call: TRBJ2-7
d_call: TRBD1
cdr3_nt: TGTGCCAGCTCACCATGGGGTTCCGGGACAGGGGCCCACGAGCAGTACTTC
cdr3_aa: CASSPWGSGTGAHEQYF

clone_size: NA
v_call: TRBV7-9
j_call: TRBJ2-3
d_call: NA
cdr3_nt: TGTGCCAGCAGCCCCAGCGTCACAGATACGCAGTATTTT
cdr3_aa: CASSPSVTDTQYF

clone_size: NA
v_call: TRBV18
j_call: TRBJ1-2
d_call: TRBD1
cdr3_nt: TGTGCCAGCTCCCCGGGACAGGAATACTATGGCTACACCTTC
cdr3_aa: CASSPGQEYYGYTF

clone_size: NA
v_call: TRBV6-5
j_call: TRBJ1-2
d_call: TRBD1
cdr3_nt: TGTGCCAGCAGAACCGGGACAGGAGCTAACTATGGCTACACCTTC
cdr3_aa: CASRTGTGANYGYTF

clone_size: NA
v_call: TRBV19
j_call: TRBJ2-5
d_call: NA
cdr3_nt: TGTGCCACAGCACCCCAAGGTCAAGAGACCCAGTACTTC
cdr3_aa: CATAPQGQETQYF

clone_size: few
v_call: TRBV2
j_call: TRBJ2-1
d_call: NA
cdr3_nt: TGTGCCAGCAGTGGGGAACAGGGCCTTGAGCAGTTCTTC
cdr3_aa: CASSGEQGLEQFF

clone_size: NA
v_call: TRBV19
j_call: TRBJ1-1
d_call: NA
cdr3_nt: TGTGCCAGTAGTATTGCGGGCGGGAACACTGAAGCTTTCTTT
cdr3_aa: CASSIAGGNTEAFF

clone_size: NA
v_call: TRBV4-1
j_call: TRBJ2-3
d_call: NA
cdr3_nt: TGCGCCAGCAGCCAAGTTCCGGGAAGGGCCACAGATACGCAGTATTTT
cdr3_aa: CASSQVPGRATDTQYF

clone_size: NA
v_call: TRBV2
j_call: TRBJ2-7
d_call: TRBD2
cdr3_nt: TGTGCCAGCAGTGCTCTAGGACTAGCGGGAGTGGTTTACGAGCAGTACTTC
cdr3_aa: CASSALGLAGVVYEQYF

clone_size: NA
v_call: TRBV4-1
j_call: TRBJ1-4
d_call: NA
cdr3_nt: TGCGCCAGCAGCCCGACAGGAGATAATGAAAAACTGTTTTTT
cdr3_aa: CASSPTGDNEKLFF